This T cell receptor (beta chain) was found in a study of control samples from healthy donors and cancer patients (dated by TCRdb to 2019 to 2021). The library was obtained by the immunoSEQ multiplex PCR assay. In its TCRdb copy, this immuneACCESS table keeps in-frame sequences only and misses some clones. Where compared with another copy, unresolved V genes explain less than half of these, and the others have no known cause. The sample contains 130,000 or so clones, nearly 90% of them found a single time. The ten top clones hold 6% to 9.5% of the sample. With regard to this clone: Its antigen is not yet known. Base quality data are lacking; no much larger clone is found one base away.

V is trimmed back by 7 bases and J by 3 bases, and the junction contains 9 bases that no gene match accounts for. The CDR3 has 14 amino acids, counting the end cysteine and phenylalanine. Only the CDR3 DNA is retained, 42 bases long and in frame from the first base. Taken from the germline V gene, the CDR1 and CDR2 loops are SQVTM and ANQGSEA. This chain joins TRBV29-1 to TRBJ1-5; the junction holds 7 bases that match TRBD1. The sequence was collected from a man in his fifties with head and neck cancer. Sample: PBMCs. The nucleotide sequence reads TGCAGCGAGGGAGGAACAGGGGACAATCAGCCCCAGCATTTT. Its translation is CSEGGTGDNQPQHF.